One TCR beta chain is described in this entry. What it recognizes is unknown. The V gene's germline CDR1 is SGHRS and CDR2 YFSETQ. V was shortened by 5 bases and J by 11 bases, with 13 bases between the two germline ends. The CDR3 consists of 11 residues. The data are from a study of cytomegalovirus exposure and HLA in healthy donors. Study-wide points: Indistinguishable V segments such as TRBV6-2 and TRBV6-3 were excluded.

It was with 60 Vbeta and 13 Jbeta primers that the PCR ran. Here immunoSEQ multiplex PCR was the method, and the copy in TCRdb shows in-frame clones only, minus some. The sample records more than 90,000 clones, around 73% being singletons. The V gene is TRBV5-1, the J gene TRBJ1-1; unclear D gene. The receptor's source is a middle-aged woman in good health and CMV-seronegative. Sequencing was carried out using PBMCs. Here the CDR3 DNA reads TGCGCCAGCAGTCAACACGGAGAGGCTTTCTTT. This gives the protein CASSQHGEAFF.